This T cell receptor beta chain is from a study of blood T cell repertoires in COVID-19. Study in general: In each case, the material was cDNA or gDNA derived from T cells, B-cell-depleted T cells, or PBMCs.

Per the germline V gene, CDR1 is MGHDK and CDR2 is SYGVNS. V lost 4 bases, J lost 4 bases, and 8 bases lay in between. There are 14 residues in the CDR3. Libraries were prepared by immunoSEQ multiplex PCR; TCRdb keeps only in-frame clonotypes and omits some of them. Found here are 100,000 to 110,000 clones, about 85% of them singletons; the top ten hold roughly 12%. The sequence derives from a man aged 45-65 years with active or convalescent COVID-19. Material: peripheral blood. V usage is TRBV25-1 and J usage is TRBJ1-6; D may be TRBD1 (5 bases). CDR3 sequence reads: CASSATAYNSPLHF. The CDR3 nucleotides are TGTGCCAGCAGTGCGACAGCTTATAATTCACCCCTCCACTTT.